The 18 T cell receptor beta chains presented below share a single source sample, sequenced in a study of cytotoxic CD8 clonotypes in ibrutinib-treated CLL. Produced via immunoSEQ multiplex PCR; TCRdb's table is partial and in-frame only. The data hold approximately 13,000 clones, with under 70% observed a single time. The sample here was PBMCs, taken before ibrutinib treatment. The receptors were sampled from a human donor with chronic lymphocytic leukemia.

This clone was seen only a few times. V usage is TRBV13 and J usage is TRBJ2-6, with a weak D call TRBD1 (5 bases). Trimming cost V 6 bases and J 5 bases, with 17 bases left between them. The CDR3 is 16 amino acids. Germline CDR1 reads PRHDT; CDR2 reads FYEKMQ (reference sequence). The CDR3: CASSPPDSSRANVLTF. CDR3 nucleotide sequence: TGTGCCAGCAGTCCTCCAGACAGTTCTAGGGCCAACGTCCTGACTTTC.

This sequence joins TRBV28 and TRBJ1-2; no reliable D call. Germline V gives CDR1 MDHEN, CDR2 SYDVKM. V was clipped by 10 bases and J by 8 bases, with 20 bases between them. This CDR3 spans 13 amino acids. The DNA of the CDR3 is TGTGCCACCGACCCGGGAGAGCTAAGGGGCTACACCTTC. Translated, it gives CATDPGELRGYTF.

For the CDR3, the DNA is TGTGCCATCAGTGAGGCGGGACAAGCTAACTATGGCTACACCTTC. This encodes CAISEAGQANYGYTF. The genes are TRBV10-3 and TRBJ1-2, with D maybe TRBD1 (6 bases). V was cut by 2 bases and J by 0 bases, with 10 bases left in between. This CDR3 has 15 amino acids. Germline CDR1 and CDR2: ENHRY and SYGVKD.

The chain combines TRBV25-1 with TRBJ1-2; a possible D gene is TRBD1 (6 bases). V shed 3 bases and J shed 4 bases, with 15 bases lying between them. This CDR3 is built from 15 residues. Germline CDR1 MGHDK, CDR2 SYGVNS. CDR3 residues: CASSEPQGRSYGYTF. DNA for the CDR3: TGTGCCAGCAGTGAGCCCCAGGGGCGCTCCTATGGCTACACCTTC.

This clone was detected a few times. The rearrangement links TRBV5-1 to TRBJ1-6; no clear D. The germline CDR1 and CDR2 sequences are SGHRS and YFSETQ. V shed 0 bases and J shed 8 bases, with 6 bases lying between them. CDR3 length equals 13 residues. This chain's CDR3 is CASSLVGYSPLHF. The CDR3 DNA reads TGCGCCAGCAGCTTGGTGGGGTATTCACCCCTCCACTTT.

The chain uses TRBV5-4 and TRBJ2-3; D unclear. The CDR3 totals 12 residues. Looked up from germline, CDR1 is SGHNT and CDR2 is YYREEE (reference sequence). V was clipped by 0 bases and J by 4 bases, with 3 bases between them. Here the CDR3 DNA reads TGTGCCAGCAGCTTGGCGGCAGATACGCAGTATTTT. The encoded protein is CASSLAADTQYF.

This chain uses TRBV7-3 with TRBJ2-5; D is undetermined. V lost 5 bases, J lost 3 bases, and 10 bases lay in between. Germline V CDR1 and CDR2: SGHTA, FQGTGA. This CDR3 spans 13 amino acids. CDR3 sequence reads: CASSRGHKETQYF. CDR3 DNA sequence: TGTGCCAGCAGCCGTGGGCACAAAGAGACCCAGTACTTC.

The chain couples TRBV29-1 to TRBJ1-6; 7 bases line up with TRBD1. The V segment lost 5 bases and the J segment 7 bases; nucleotides outside the gene matches: 8. Germline lookup yields CDR1 SQVTM and CDR2 ANQGSEA. This CDR3 comprises 14 residues. The CDR3 spells CSVKGGTDNSPLHF. Here the CDR3 DNA reads TGCAGCGTTAAGGGGGGGACAGACAATTCACCCCTCCACTTT.

This clone was observed a handful of times. The rearrangement joins TRBV14 to TRBJ2-3; D gene ambiguous. CDR1 is SGHDN, CDR2 FVKESK, per germline. The V and J ends lost 4 bases and 6 bases respectively, with 8 bases between them. CDR3 size: 12 residues. The CDR3 DNA sequence: TGTGCCAGCAGCCGGATGGGGGATACGCAGTATTTT. Its translation is CASSRMGDTQYF.

The CDR3 reads CASTVDTQYF. CDR3 nucleotides: TGTGCCAGCACGGTCGATACGCAGTATTTT. The chain employs TRBV7-9 and TRBJ2-3; D unclear. The CDR3 covers 10 residues. The ends were cut back, 7 bases at V and 6 bases at J, with 5 bases in the middle. Germline CDR1 SEHNR, CDR2 FQNEAQ (reference sequence). Based on the CDR3 plus reference TRBV7-9 and TRBJ2-3, the full variable domain is DTGVSQNPRHKITKRGQNVTFRCDPISEHNRLYWYRQTLGQGPEFLTYFQNEAQLEKSRLLSDRFSAERPKGSFSTLEIQRTEQGDSAMYLCASTVDTQYFGPGTRLTVL.

The chain carries TRBV7-8 and TRBJ1-2; no reliable D call. V gave up 1 base and J gave up 5 bases, with 8 bases separating them. The CDR3 is 13 residues long. From germline, CDR1 is SGHVS and CDR2 FQNEAQ. CDR3: CASSLVRLYGYTF. The CDR3 DNA sequence: TGTGCCAGCAGCTTAGTACGCCTTTATGGCTACACCTTC.

The chain couples TRBV6-6 to TRBJ1-1; no clear D. Germline V gene data show CDR1 as MNHNY and CDR2 as SVGAGI (reference sequence). The ends were cut back, 4 bases at V and 5 bases at J, with 8 bases in the middle. The length of the CDR3 is 12 residues. The DNA of the CDR3 is TGTGCCAGCAGTTCCGCCCGGACTGAAGCTTTCTTT. The encoded protein is CASSSARTEAFF.

This chain links TRBV7-3 with TRBJ2-5; the D gene could be TRBD1 or TRBD2 (5 bases each). The germline V gene has CDR1 SGHTA and CDR2 FQGTGA. This CDR3 comprises 13 residues. The V end lost 5 bases, the J end lost 5 bases, and 12 bases lay between the germline ends. The CDR3 region has the DNA TGTGCCAGCAGCCCAGGGACCTGGGAGACCCAGTACTTC. It yields the protein CASSPGTWETQYF.

This chain joins TRBV2 and TRBJ2-1; 10 bases match TRBD1. The CDR3 spans 17 residues. V lost 5 bases and J lost 2; bases outside the gene matches: 9. Germline CDR1 reads SNHLY; CDR2 reads FYNNEI. The CDR3 region is CASSPPSTGGAYNEQFF. CDR3 nucleotide sequence: TGTGCCAGCAGTCCTCCGTCGACAGGGGGCGCCTACAATGAGCAGTTCTTC.

The DNA of the CDR3 is TGTGCCAGCAGTCCCTTCCCACTAGCGGGAGGCGAAACTAGCACAGATACGCAGTATTTT. Protein sequence: CASSPFPLAGGETSTDTQYF. The genes are TRBV27 and TRBJ2-3; 12 bases are shared with TRBD2. From germline, CDR1 is MNHEY and CDR2 SMNVEV (reference sequence). The V gene end was trimmed by 5 bases and the J gene end by 0 bases; junction bases not matched to a gene: 15. This CDR3 has 20 residues.

This clone appeared a few times. The gene calls are TRBV6-5 and TRBJ2-7; 7 bases fit TRBD1. J lost 3 bases, V lost 6 bases, and 8 bases had no gene match. From germline, CDR1 is MNHEY and CDR2 SVGAGI. The CDR3 contains 14 residues. CDR3 sequence: CASRETWDSYEQYF. CDR3 bases: TGTGCCAGCAGGGAGACCTGGGACAGCTACGAGCAGTACTTC.

The genes are TRBV7-3 and TRBJ2-7; tentatively, D is TRBD1 (6 bases). Per the germline V gene, CDR1 is SGHTA and CDR2 is FQGTGA. V shed 0 bases and J shed 9 bases, with 12 bases lying between them. The CDR3 covers 13 residues. As DNA, the CDR3 is TGTGCCAGCAGCTTAACGGGGGCGGCACGGCAGTACTTC. It specifies CASSLTGAARQYF.

The V call is TRBV5-6, the J call TRBJ2-7; TRBD1 matches 7 bases. There are 11 residues in the CDR3. Unmatched junction bases numbered 2, after V lost 4 bases and J lost 7 bases. Germline V lookup: CDR1 SGHDT, CDR2 YYEEEE. Here the CDR3 reads CASSRQGEQYF. DNA of the CDR3: TGTGCCAGCAGCCGACAGGGTGAGCAGTACTTC. The full variable domain, completed using reference TRBV5-6 and TRBJ2-7, is DAGVTQSPTHLIKTRGQQVTLRCSPKSGHDTVSWYQQALGQGPQFIFQYYEEEERQRGNFPDRFSGHQFPNYSSELNVNALLLGDSALYLCASSRQGEQYFGPGTRLTVT.